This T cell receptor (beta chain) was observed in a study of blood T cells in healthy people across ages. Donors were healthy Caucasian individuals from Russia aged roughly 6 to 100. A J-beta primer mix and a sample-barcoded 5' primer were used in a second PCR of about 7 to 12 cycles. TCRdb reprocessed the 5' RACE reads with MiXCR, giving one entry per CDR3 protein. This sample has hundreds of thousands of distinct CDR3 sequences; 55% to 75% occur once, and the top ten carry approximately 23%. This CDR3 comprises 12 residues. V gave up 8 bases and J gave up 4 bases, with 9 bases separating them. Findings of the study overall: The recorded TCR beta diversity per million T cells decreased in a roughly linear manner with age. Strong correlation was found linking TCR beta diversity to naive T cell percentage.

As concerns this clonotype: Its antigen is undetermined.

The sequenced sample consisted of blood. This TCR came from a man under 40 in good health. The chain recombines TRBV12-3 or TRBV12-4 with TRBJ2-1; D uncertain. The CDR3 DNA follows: TGTGCCAGCGGCCCTTTATACAATGAGCAGTTCTTC. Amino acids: CASGPLYNEQFF.